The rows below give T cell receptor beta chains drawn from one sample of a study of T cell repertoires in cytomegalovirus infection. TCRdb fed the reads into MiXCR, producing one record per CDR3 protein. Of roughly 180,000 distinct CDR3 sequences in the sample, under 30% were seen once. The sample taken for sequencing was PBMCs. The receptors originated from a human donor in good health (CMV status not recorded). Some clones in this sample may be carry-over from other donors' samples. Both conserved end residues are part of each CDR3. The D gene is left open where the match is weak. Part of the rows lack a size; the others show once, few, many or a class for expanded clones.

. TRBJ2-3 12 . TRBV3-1 CASSLFPDTQYF TGTGCCAGCAGCCTCTTTCCAGATACGCAGTATTTT
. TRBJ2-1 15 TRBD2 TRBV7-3 CASSGSGGQNNEQFF TGTGCCAGCAGCGGTAGCGGGGGCCAGAACAATGAGCAGTTCTTC
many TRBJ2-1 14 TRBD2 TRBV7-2 CASSSRGSSGEQFF TGTGCCAGCAGTTCAAGGGGGTCTAGCGGGGAGCAGTTCTTC
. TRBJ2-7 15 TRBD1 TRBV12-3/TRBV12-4 CASSSPTGNSYEQYF TGTGCCAGCAGTTCCCCGACAGGGAACTCCTACGAGCAGTACTTC
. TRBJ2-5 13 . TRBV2 CASSAGLDRTQYF TGTGCCAGCAGTGCGGGACTTGATAGGACCCAGTACTTC
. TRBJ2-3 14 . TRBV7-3 CASSLWDNTDTQYF TGTGCCAGCAGCTTATGGGACAACACAGATACGCAGTATTTT
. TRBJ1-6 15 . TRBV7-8 CASSLYDLPNSPLHF TGTGCCAGCAGCTTATACGACCTCCCAAATTCACCCCTCCACTTT
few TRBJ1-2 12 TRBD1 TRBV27 CASRSTGEGYTF TGTGCCAGCAGATCTACAGGGGAGGGCTACACCTTC
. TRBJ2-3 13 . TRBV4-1 CASSREPKRTQYF TGCGCCAGCAGCCGCGAACCCAAGAGGACGCAGTATTTT
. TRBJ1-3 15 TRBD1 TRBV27 CASSTGTGSGNTIYF TGTGCCAGCTCCACCGGGACAGGGAGTGGAAACACCATATATTTT
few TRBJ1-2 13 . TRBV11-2 CASSLSRNYGYTF TGTGCCAGCAGCTTATCCAGGAACTATGGCTACACCTTC
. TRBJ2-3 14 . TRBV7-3 CASSLYRDLSTQYF TGTGCCAGCAGCTTATACCGGGACCTGAGTACGCAGTATTTT
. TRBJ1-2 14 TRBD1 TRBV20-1 CSARVQDRDYGYTF TGCAGTGCTAGAGTACAGGACAGGGATTATGGCTACACCTTC
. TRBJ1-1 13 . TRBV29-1 CSVPGGANTEAFF TGCAGCGTCCCGGGGGGGGCGAACACTGAAGCTTTCTTT
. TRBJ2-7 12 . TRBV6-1 CASIRDSYEQYF TGTGCCAGCATCAGGGATTCCTACGAGCAGTACTTC
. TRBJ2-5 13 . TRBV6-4 CASSPTREGTQYF TGTGCCAGCAGTCCGACCCGAGAAGGGACCCAGTACTTC
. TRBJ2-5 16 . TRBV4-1 CASSQGGGRGQETQYF TGCGCCAGCAGCCAAGGGGGGGGCCGAGGACAAGAGACCCAGTACTTC
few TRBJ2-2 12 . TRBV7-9 CASSFENGELFF TGTGCCAGCAGCTTCGAGAACGGGGAGCTGTTTTTT
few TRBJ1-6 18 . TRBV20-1 CSARGGAETSSYNSPLHF TGCAGTGCTAGAGGAGGGGCCGAAACGAGCTCCTATAATTCACCCCTCCACTTT
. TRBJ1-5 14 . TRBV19 CASRTDLSNQPQHF TGTGCCAGTAGGACCGACCTAAGCAATCAGCCCCAGCATTTT
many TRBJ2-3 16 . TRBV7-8 CASSFFRTDSTDTQYF TGTGCCAGCAGCTTTTTCCGGACAGATAGCACAGATACGCAGTATTTT
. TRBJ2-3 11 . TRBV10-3 CAMGSTDTQYF TGTGCCATGGGGAGCACAGATACGCAGTATTTT
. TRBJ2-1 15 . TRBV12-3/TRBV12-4 CASSLSGARWDEQFF TGTGCCAGCAGTTTATCGGGAGCGCGGTGGGATGAGCAGTTCTTC
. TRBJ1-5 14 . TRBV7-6 CASSSGISNQPQHF TGTGCCAGCAGCTCAGGGATTAGCAATCAGCCCCAGCATTTT
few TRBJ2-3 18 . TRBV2 CAIPPLRGPRQFTDTQYF TGTGCCATCCCTCCTCTGCGGGGGCCTCGCCAGTTCACAGATACGCAGTATTTT
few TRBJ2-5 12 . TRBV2 CASRRSQETQYF TGTGCCAGCAGGAGGTCCCAAGAGACCCAGTACTTC
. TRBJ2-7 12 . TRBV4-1 CASSQARDEQYF TGCGCCAGCAGCCAAGCACGTGACGAGCAGTACTTC
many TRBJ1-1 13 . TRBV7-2 CASSLGQDLGAFF TGTGCCAGCAGCTTAGGACAGGACCTCGGAGCTTTCTTT
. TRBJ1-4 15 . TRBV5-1 CASSLYVGQPSGVFF TGCGCCAGCAGCTTGTACGTGGGCCAGCCGTCCGGGGTGTTTTTT
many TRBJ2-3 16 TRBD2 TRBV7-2 CASSSNLAGAVGTQYF TGTGCCAGCAGCTCCAACCTAGCGGGGGCGGTTGGTACGCAGTATTTT
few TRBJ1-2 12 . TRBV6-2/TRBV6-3 CASRRTDYGYTF TGTGCCAGCAGGAGGACAGACTATGGCTACACCTTC
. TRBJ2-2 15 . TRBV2 CASSRRGRNTGELFF TGTGCCAGCAGCCGAAGGGGGAGGAACACCGGGGAGCTGTTTTTT
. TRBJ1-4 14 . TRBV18 CASSPAGHNEKLFF TGTGCCAGCTCACCGGCGGGACACAATGAAAAACTGTTTTTT
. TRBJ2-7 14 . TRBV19 CASSIAGHIYEQYF TGTGCCAGTAGTATAGCGGGTCACATCTACGAGCAGTACTTC
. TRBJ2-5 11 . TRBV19 CASRERETQYF TGTGCCAGTCGGGAGCGGGAGACCCAGTACTTC
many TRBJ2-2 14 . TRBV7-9 CASSLSMPTGELFF TGTGCCAGCAGCCTCTCTATGCCCACCGGGGAGCTGTTTTTT
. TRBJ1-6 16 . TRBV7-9 CASSLATPGGNSPLHF TGTGCCAGCAGCTTAGCGACCCCAGGAGGGAATTCACCCCTCCACTTT
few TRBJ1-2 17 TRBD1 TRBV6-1 CASSEAPGDRLDRGYTF TGTGCCAGCAGTGAAGCGCCTGGGGACAGGTTAGACCGCGGCTACACCTTC
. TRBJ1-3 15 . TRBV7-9 CASSLGRESGNTIYF TGTGCCAGCAGCTTAGGCAGGGAAAGTGGAAACACCATATATTTT
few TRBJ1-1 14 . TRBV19 CASSIRHLNTEAFF TGTGCCAGTAGTATTCGACACCTGAACACTGAAGCTTTCTTT